One T cell receptor beta chain is described in this entry. Its antigen is unidentified. The CDR3 runs 11 residues. Germline loops: CDR1 DFQATT, CDR2 SNEGSKA (reference sequence). The data were taken from a study of monozygotic twins with inflammatory bowel disease. The study's findings and limits: In the analysis, different T cell subtypes could not be told apart.

TCRdb reprocessed the 5' RACE reads, keeping one entry per CDR3 protein, no DNA. The sample includes around 100,000 distinct CDR3 sequences. Without any T cell sorting, total RNA was isolated from whole blood. The receptor was derived from a human donor with ulcerative colitis or Crohn's disease, or a healthy co-twin of an affected twin (not recorded which). The chain couples TRBV20-1 to TRBJ1-3. Sequencing input: blood. CDR3 residues: CSAVMPNTIYF.